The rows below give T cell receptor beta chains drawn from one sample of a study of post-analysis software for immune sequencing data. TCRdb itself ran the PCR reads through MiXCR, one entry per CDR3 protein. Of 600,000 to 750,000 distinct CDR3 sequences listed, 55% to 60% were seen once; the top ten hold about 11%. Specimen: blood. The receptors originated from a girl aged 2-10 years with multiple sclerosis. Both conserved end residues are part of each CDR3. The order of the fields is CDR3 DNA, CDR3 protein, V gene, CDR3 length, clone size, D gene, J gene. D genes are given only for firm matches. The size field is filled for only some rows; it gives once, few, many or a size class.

DNA: TGTGCCAGCAGCTCGAACAGGGAGGACTATGGCTACACCTTC; CDR3: CASSSNREDYGYTF; V: TRBV7-9; length: 14; size: .; D: .; J: TRBJ1-2
DNA: TGTGCCAGCAGCTTAGAGTCCGGGAGCAATCAGCCCCAGCATTTT; CDR3: CASSLESGSNQPQHF; V: TRBV7-6; length: 15; size: .; D: .; J: TRBJ1-5
DNA: TGCAGCGGGTTGCAGGCGCCCTATGGCTACACCTTC; CDR3: CSGLQAPYGYTF; V: TRBV29-1; length: 12; size: .; D: .; J: TRBJ1-2
DNA: TGTGCCAGCACCATAGCGGGGCCTGCCTACGAGCAGTACTTC; CDR3: CASTIAGPAYEQYF; V: TRBV12-3/TRBV12-4; length: 14; size: .; D: TRBD2; J: TRBJ2-7
DNA: TGTGCCAGCAGCTTAGTGGGGGTAAAGCGGGAAACACAAGCCCGAGAGACCCAGTACTTC; CDR3: CASSLVGVKRETQARETQYF; V: TRBV11-2; length: 20; size: .; D: TRBD2; J: TRBJ2-5
DNA: TGTGCCATCACTCCGGGACAGGTTAACAATGAGCAGTTCTTC; CDR3: CAITPGQVNNEQFF; V: TRBV10-3; length: 14; size: few; D: TRBD1; J: TRBJ2-1
DNA: TGTGCCAGCACAAACGGCTCTAGCTGGTTAAACATTCAGTACTTC; CDR3: CASTNGSSWLNIQYF; V: TRBV12-3/TRBV12-4; length: 15; size: .; D: .; J: TRBJ2-4
DNA: TGTGCCAGCAGTACCGCCGGGACAGGGATTCAGCCCCAGCATTTT; CDR3: CASSTAGTGIQPQHF; V: TRBV12-3/TRBV12-4; length: 15; size: .; D: TRBD1; J: TRBJ1-5
DNA: TGTGCCAGCAGCCGGGGACTAGTTTTTTACAGTGAGCAGTTCTTC; CDR3: CASSRGLVFYSEQFF; V: TRBV11-2; length: 15; size: .; D: TRBD2; J: TRBJ2-1
DNA: TGTGCCAGCAGTTACAGGACTAGCGGGAGGGCCGGGGGTGAGCAGTTCTTC; CDR3: CASSYRTSGRAGGEQFF; V: TRBV6-6; length: 17; size: .; D: TRBD2; J: TRBJ2-1
DNA: TGTGCCAGCAGTGAAGGATGGGGCCGCAATGAGCAGTTCTTC; CDR3: CASSEGWGRNEQFF; V: TRBV6-4; length: 14; size: .; D: .; J: TRBJ2-1
DNA: TGTGCCAGCAGCTACAGAGGCCTAGCGGAGTCCACAGATACGCAGTATTTT; CDR3: CASSYRGLAESTDTQYF; V: TRBV7-9; length: 17; size: .; D: TRBD2; J: TRBJ2-3
DNA: TGTGCCAGCAGGGGTAACCCGGGACAGGGGCCACCATACTCCTACGAGCAGTACTTC; CDR3: CASRGNPGQGPPYSYEQYF; V: TRBV12-3/TRBV12-4; length: 19; size: few; D: TRBD1; J: TRBJ2-7
DNA: TGTGCCAGCAGTTTGAGTAACCCGCAGTATTTT; CDR3: CASSLSNPQYF; V: TRBV12-3/TRBV12-4; length: 11; size: once; D: .; J: TRBJ2-3
DNA: TGCGCCAGCAGCCAAGTATGGACTAGCGGCGCCAATGAGCAGTTCTTC; CDR3: CASSQVWTSGANEQFF; V: TRBV4-1; length: 16; size: .; D: TRBD2; J: TRBJ2-1
DNA: TGTGCCAGCAGCTTAGGGCAGGGGGATCAGACCCAGTACTTC; CDR3: CASSLGQGDQTQYF; V: TRBV7-3; length: 14; size: .; D: TRBD1; J: TRBJ2-5
DNA: TGTGCCAGCAGAACGGACAGGAGGAACACCGGGGAGCTGTTTTTT; CDR3: CASRTDRRNTGELFF; V: TRBV5-5; length: 15; size: .; D: TRBD1; J: TRBJ2-2
DNA: TGTGCCAGCAGTTCTAATATAGGGGCCCCTGACAATGAGCAGTTCTTC; CDR3: CASSSNIGAPDNEQFF; V: TRBV12-3/TRBV12-4; length: 16; size: .; D: .; J: TRBJ2-1
DNA: TGTGCCAGCAGTTATGGTGGGGGGGGACGGGAGACCCAGTACTTC; CDR3: CASSYGGGGRETQYF; V: TRBV6-2/TRBV6-3; length: 15; size: .; D: TRBD2; J: TRBJ2-5
DNA: TGTGCCTGGAGCCAAGAGACCCAGTACTTC; CDR3: CAWSQETQYF; V: TRBV30; length: 10; size: once; D: .; J: TRBJ2-5
DNA: TGCAGCGGGGGGCAGTTTCAAGAGACCCGGTACTTC; CDR3: CSGGQFQETRYF; V: TRBV29-1; length: 12; size: .; D: .; J: TRBJ2-5
DNA: TGTGCCAGCAGTGACGAGACAGTCACCGGGGAGCTGTTTTTT; CDR3: CASSDETVTGELFF; V: TRBV6-4; length: 14; size: .; D: .; J: TRBJ2-2
DNA: TGTGCCACCAGTGAAACTCCCCAAACAGGGGTCAACTATGGCTACACCTTC; CDR3: CATSETPQTGVNYGYTF; V: TRBV24-1; length: 17; size: .; D: TRBD1; J: TRBJ1-2
DNA: TGCAGCGTTGCAGGTCGCCCCGGGACAGCTTATGGCTACACCTTC; CDR3: CSVAGRPGTAYGYTF; V: TRBV29-1; length: 15; size: .; D: TRBD1; J: TRBJ1-2
DNA: TGTGCCAGCGGGGACAGGGGGCAAGATACGCAGTATTTT; CDR3: CASGDRGQDTQYF; V: TRBV7-9; length: 13; size: few; D: TRBD1; J: TRBJ2-3
DNA: TGTGCCAGCAGTGAAGTCGCAACAGATACGCAGTATTTT; CDR3: CASSEVATDTQYF; V: TRBV6-1; length: 13; size: few; D: .; J: TRBJ2-3
DNA: TGTGCCAGCAGCGTAGCGGACGGGAGCTCCTACAATGAGCAGTTCTTC; CDR3: CASSVADGSSYNEQFF; V: TRBV9; length: 16; size: .; D: .; J: TRBJ2-1
DNA: TGCAGCGTTGAAGATGGACTAGCGAGCACAGATACGCAGTATTTT; CDR3: CSVEDGLASTDTQYF; V: TRBV29-1; length: 15; size: .; D: TRBD2; J: TRBJ2-3
DNA: TGCGCCAGCAGCTTGGAGGGGACGACCTACGAGCAGTACTTC; CDR3: CASSLEGTTYEQYF; V: TRBV5-1; length: 14; size: .; D: .; J: TRBJ2-7
DNA: TGCAGTGCTAGATTCAGACAGGGTACCGGGGAGCTGTTTTTT; CDR3: CSARFRQGTGELFF; V: TRBV20-1; length: 14; size: .; D: TRBD1; J: TRBJ2-2
DNA: TGTGCCAGCAGGGCCGGGACAGGGCACGGCTACACCTTC; CDR3: CASRAGTGHGYTF; V: TRBV5-5; length: 13; size: .; D: TRBD1; J: TRBJ1-2
DNA: TGTGCCAGTCACCTGGGGACGAATGAAAAACTGTTTTTT; CDR3: CASHLGTNEKLFF; V: TRBV19; length: 13; size: .; D: .; J: TRBJ1-4
DNA: TGTGCCAGCAGCCAAGAGGTCAGTGGACTAGATGGCAATGAGCAGTTCTTC; CDR3: CASSQEVSGLDGNEQFF; V: TRBV4-2; length: 17; size: .; D: TRBD2; J: TRBJ2-1